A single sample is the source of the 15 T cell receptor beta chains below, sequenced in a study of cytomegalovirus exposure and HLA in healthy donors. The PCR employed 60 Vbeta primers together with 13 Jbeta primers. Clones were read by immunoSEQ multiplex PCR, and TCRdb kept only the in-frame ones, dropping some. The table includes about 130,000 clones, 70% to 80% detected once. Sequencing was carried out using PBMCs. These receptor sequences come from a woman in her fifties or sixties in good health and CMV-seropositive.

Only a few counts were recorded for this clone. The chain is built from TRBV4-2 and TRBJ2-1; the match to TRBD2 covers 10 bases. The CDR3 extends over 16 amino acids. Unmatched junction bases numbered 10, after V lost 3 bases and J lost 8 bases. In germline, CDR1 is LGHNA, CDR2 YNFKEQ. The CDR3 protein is CASSQAERGGRDEQFF. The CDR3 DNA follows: TGTGCCAGCAGCCAGGCTGAGCGGGGGGGCAGGGATGAGCAGTTCTTC.

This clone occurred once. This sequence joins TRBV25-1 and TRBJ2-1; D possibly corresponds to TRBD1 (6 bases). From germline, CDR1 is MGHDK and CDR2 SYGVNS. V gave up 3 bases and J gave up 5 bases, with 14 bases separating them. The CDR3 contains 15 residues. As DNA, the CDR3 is TGTGCCAGCAGTGATGTCAGGGGTAGGAACAATGAGCAGTTCTTC. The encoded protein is CASSDVRGRNNEQFF.

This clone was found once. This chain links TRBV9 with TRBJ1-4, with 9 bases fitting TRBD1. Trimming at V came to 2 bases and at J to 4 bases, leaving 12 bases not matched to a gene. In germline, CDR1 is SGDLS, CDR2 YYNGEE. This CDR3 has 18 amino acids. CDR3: CASSVEGGQGGRNEKLFF. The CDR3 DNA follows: TGTGCCAGCAGCGTCGAGGGGGGACAGGGTGGACGTAATGAAAAACTGTTTTTT.

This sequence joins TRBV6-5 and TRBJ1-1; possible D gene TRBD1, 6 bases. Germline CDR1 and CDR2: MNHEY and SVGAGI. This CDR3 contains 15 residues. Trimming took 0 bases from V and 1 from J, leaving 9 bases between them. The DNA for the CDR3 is TGTGCCAGCAGTTACTCGAACAGGGCGAACACTGAAGCTTTCTTT. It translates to CASSYSNRANTEAFF.

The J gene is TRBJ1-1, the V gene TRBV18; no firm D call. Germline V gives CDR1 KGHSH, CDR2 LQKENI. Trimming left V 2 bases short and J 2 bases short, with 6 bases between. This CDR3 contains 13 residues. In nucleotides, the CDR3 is TGTGCCAGCTCACCAAACAGTAACACTGAAGCTTTCTTT. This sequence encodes CASSPNSNTEAFF.

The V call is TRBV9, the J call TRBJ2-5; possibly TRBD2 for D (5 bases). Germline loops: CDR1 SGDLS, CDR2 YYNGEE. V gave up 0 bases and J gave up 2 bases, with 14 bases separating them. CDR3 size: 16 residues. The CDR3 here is CASSVALASRQETQYF. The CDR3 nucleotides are TGTGCCAGCAGCGTAGCGTTAGCGAGCAGGCAAGAGACCCAGTACTTC.

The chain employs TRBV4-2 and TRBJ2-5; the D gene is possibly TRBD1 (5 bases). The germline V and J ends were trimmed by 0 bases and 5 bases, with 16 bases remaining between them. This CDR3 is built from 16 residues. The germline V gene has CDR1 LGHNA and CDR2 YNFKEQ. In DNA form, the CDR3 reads TGTGCCAGCAGCCAAGATATTGGGGCCGAAGTGGAGACCCAGTACTTC. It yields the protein CASSQDIGAEVETQYF.

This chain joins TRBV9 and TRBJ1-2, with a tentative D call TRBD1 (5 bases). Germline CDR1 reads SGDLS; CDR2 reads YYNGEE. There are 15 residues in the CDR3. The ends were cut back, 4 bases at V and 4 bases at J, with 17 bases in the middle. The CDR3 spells CASSRTVDTVYGYTF. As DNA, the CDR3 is TGTGCCAGCAGCCGAACCGTGGACACGGTCTATGGCTACACCTTC.

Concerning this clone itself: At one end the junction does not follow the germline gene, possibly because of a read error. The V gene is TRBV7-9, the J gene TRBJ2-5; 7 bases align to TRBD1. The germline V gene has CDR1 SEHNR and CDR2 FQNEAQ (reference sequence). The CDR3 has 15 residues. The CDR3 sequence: CSSSLVRGSVETQYF. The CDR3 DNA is TGTTCCAGCAGCTTAGTCAGGGGGTCCGTCGAGACCCAGTACTTC.

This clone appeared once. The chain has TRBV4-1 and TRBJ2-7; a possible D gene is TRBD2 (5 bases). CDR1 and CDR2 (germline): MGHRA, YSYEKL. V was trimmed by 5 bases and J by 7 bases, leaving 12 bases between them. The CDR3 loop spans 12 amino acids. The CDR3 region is CASSSLGREQYF. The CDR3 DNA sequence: TGCGCCAGCAGCTCATTGGGGAGAGAGCAGTACTTC.

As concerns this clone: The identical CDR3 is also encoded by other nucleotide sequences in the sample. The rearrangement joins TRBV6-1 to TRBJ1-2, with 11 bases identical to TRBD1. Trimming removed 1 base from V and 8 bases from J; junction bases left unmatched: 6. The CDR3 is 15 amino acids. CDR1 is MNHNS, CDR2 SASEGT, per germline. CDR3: CASSEGGTGGQGYTF. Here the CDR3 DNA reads TGTGCCAGCAGTGAAGGAGGGACAGGGGGTCAGGGCTACACCTTC.

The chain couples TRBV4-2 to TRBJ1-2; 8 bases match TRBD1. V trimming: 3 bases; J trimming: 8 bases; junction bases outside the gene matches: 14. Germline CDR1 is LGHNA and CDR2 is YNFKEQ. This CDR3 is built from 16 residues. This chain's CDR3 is CASSQEDRVLSWGYTF. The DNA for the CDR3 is TGTGCCAGCAGCCAGGAGGACAGGGTACTATCTTGGGGCTACACCTTC.

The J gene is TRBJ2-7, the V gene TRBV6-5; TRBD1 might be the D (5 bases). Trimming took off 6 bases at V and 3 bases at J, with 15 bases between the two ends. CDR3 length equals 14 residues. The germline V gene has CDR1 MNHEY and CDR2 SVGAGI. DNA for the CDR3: TGTGCCAGCAGAAAACAGGTACTTAGCTACGAGCAGTACTTC. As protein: CASRKQVLSYEQYF.

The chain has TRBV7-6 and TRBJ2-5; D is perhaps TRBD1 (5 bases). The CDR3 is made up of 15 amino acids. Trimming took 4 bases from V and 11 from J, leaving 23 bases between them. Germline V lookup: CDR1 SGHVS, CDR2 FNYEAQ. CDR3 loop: CASSSQAQLWYEQYF. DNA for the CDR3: TGTGCCAGCAGCTCACAGGCCCAACTTTGGTATGAGCAGTACTTC. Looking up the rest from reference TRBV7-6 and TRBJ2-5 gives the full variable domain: GAGVSQSPRYKVTKRGQDVALRCDPISGHVSLYWYRQALGQGPEFLTYFNYEAQQDKSGLPNDRFSAERPEGSISTLTIQRTEQRDSAMYRCASSSQAQLWYEQYFGPGTRLLVL.

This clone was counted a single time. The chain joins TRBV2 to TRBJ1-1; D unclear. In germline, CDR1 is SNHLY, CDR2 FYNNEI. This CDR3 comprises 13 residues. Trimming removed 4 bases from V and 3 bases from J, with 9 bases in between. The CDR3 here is CASSGSGYTEAFF. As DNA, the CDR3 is TGTGCCAGCAGTGGTAGCGGATACACTGAAGCTTTCTTT.